This T cell receptor beta chain appears in the sequencing data of a study of cytomegalovirus exposure and HLA in healthy donors. At the level of the study: Ancestry clustering placed about four fifths of more than 350 genotyped donors in the Caucasian-associated cluster.

Findings and caveats of the study: For TCR beta chains, V- and J-gene trimming was later linked to a missense DCLRE1C variant. Cytomegalovirus status, reportedly, was diagnosed with high specificity and sensitivity by the classifier.

With respect to this clone: Its antigen is still unknown.

PCR was performed using 60 Vbeta and 13 Jbeta primers. Assay used: immunoSEQ multiplex PCR; TCRdb lists only in-frame clones, some missing. Of 150,000 to 200,000 clones in the sample, over 70% were seen once. The CDR3 has 19 residues. The germline gives CDR1 SEHNR, CDR2 FQNEAQ (reference sequence). V shed 4 bases and J 2 bases; nucleotides not matched to a gene: 15. This chain links TRBV7-9 with TRBJ2-7; 12 bases agree with TRBD1. The specimen was PBMCs. The clonotype originates from a woman between 45 and 60 years old in good health and CMV-seropositive. The CDR3 DNA is TGTGCCAGCAGCTCCACGGGGGGACAGGGGGCGAGGAACGCCTACGAGCAGTACTTC. Translation: CASSSTGGQGARNAYEQYF.